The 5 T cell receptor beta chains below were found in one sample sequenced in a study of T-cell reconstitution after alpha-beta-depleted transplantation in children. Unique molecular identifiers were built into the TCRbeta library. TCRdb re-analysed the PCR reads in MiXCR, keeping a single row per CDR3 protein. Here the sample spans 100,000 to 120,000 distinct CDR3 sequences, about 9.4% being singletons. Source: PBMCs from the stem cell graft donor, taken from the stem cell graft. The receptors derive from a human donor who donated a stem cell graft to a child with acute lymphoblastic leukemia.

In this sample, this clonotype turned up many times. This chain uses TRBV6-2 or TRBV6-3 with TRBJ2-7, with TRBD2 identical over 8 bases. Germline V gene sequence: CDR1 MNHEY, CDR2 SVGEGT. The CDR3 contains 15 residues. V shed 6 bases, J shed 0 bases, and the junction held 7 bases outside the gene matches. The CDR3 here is CASSLSGSFSYEQYF. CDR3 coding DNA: TGTGCCAGCAGCCTAAGCGGGAGTTTCTCCTACGAGCAGTACTTC.

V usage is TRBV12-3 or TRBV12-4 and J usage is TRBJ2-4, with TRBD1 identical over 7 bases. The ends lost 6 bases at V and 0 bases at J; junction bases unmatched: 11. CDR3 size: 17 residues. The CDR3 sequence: CASSQFRDSIAKNIQYF. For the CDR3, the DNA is TGTGCCAGCAGCCAATTCCGGGACAGCATAGCCAAAAACATTCAGTACTTC.

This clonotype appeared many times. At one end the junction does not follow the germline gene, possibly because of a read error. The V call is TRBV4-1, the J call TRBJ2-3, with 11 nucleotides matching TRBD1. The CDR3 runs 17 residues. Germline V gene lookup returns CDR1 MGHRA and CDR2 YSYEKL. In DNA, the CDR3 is TGCGCCAGCAGTCAAGGGGACAGGGGGTTTTCCCCAGATACGCAGTATTTT. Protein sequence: CASSQGDRGFSPDTQYF.

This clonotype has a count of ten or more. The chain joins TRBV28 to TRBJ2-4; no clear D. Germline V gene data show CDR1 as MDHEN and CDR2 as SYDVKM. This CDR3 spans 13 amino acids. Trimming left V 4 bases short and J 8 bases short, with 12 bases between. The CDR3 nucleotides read TGTGCCAGCAGTTATGTGGACGGGCACATTCAGTACTTC. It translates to CASSYVDGHIQYF. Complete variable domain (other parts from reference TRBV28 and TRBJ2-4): DVKVTQSSRYLVKRTGEKVFLECVQDMDHENMFWYRQDPGLGLRLIYFSYDVKMKEKGDIPEGYSVSREKKERFSLILESASTNQTSMYLCASSYVDGHIQYFGAGTRLSVL.

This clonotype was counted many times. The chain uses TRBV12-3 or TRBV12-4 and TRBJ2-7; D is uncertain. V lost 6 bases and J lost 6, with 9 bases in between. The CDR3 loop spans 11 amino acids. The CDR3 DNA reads TGTGCCAGCAGAATGCGGTCCGAGCAGTACTTC. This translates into CASRMRSEQYF.